The 32 T cell receptor beta chains reported below all come from one sample, sequenced in a study of T cell responses to AZD1222 COVID-19 vaccine (TCRdb year 2021). The library was obtained by the immunoSEQ multiplex PCR assay. The table comes from immuneACCESS by way of TCRdb, which keeps in-frame sequences with V and J called. Part of the clones is missing from these tables; in studies checked, under half for an unresolved V gene and the rest for unknown reasons. In this sample the table shows about 270,000 clones, approximately 94% of which occur a single time. The ten biggest clones cover about 0.5% of the sample. The time point label, as the study defines it: about 28 days (+/-7) after the second vaccine dose. The sequencing used peripheral blood, collected 28 days after the second AZD1222 dose. The source is an adult who received the AZD1222 COVID-19 vaccine.

The chain employs TRBV21-1 and TRBJ1-2; TRBD1 was called by the table and not checked on the DNA. TRBV21-1 is an annotated pseudogene. The CDR3 length is 13 residues. The CDR3 sequence is CASALDRPNGYTF. The CDR3 DNA reads as TGTGCCAGCGCCCTTGACAGACCTAATGGCTACACCTTC.

There are a few counts of this clone. The V gene is TRBV28, the J gene TRBJ2-7; D call uncertain. Between the trimmed V and J ends, which lost 3 bases and 4 bases, there was a span of 7 bases. The CDR3 length is 12 residues. The germline CDR1 and CDR2 sequences are MDHEN and SYDVKM. In DNA form, the CDR3 reads TGTGCCAGCAGTTTCAGATTGTACGAGCAGTACTTC. Amino acid sequence: CASSFRLYEQYF. Using reference TRBV28 and TRBJ2-7 for the parts outside the CDR3, the full variable domain is DVKVTQSSRYLVKRTGEKVFLECVQDMDHENMFWYRQDPGLGLRLIYFSYDVKMKEKGDIPEGYSVSREKKERFSLILESASTNQTSMYLCASSFRLYEQYFGPGTRLTVT.

V is TRBV6-5 and J is TRBJ1-2, with D possibly TRBD1 on 6 matching bases. CDR3 size: 13 residues. Between the trimmed V and J ends, which lost 5 bases and 5 bases, there was a span of 12 bases. Germline assignment: CDR1 MNHEY and CDR2 SVGAGI. CDR3 amino acids: CASSTRGGYGYTF. The CDR3 nucleotides read TGTGCCAGCAGTACCAGGGGTGGGTATGGCTACACCTTC.

V and J are TRBV15 and TRBJ1-1, with a tentative D call TRBD1 (5 bases). Germline V lookup: CDR1 LNHNV, CDR2 YYDKDF (reference sequence). The CDR3 has 13 residues. With 1 base removed from V and 4 bases from J, the gap between germline ends came to 7 bases. The DNA of the CDR3 is TGTGCCACCAGCAGAGTGGGGGTCACTGAAGCTTTCTTT. Translation gives CATSRVGVTEAFF.

The J gene is TRBJ1-3, the V gene TRBV5-6; no clear D gene. The CDR3 contains 14 residues. V dropped 3 bases and J dropped 0 bases, with 7 bases sitting between them. From germline, CDR1 is SGHDT and CDR2 YYEEEE. Here the CDR3 reads CASSSGFSGNTIYF. Here the CDR3 DNA reads TGTGCCAGCAGCTCGGGGTTCTCTGGAAACACCATATATTTT.

CDR3 in DNA: TGTGCCAGTAGCCCTAGCGGGGTTAGCACAGATACGCAGTATTTT. It encodes CASSPSGVSTDTQYF. The V call is TRBV19, the J call TRBJ2-3; 9 positions agree with TRBD2. The V gene's germline CDR1 is LNHDA and CDR2 SQIVND (reference sequence). Losses at the gene ends were 6 bases for V and 0 bases for J; bases not matched to a gene: 4. The CDR3 loop spans 15 amino acids.

Details on this clone: At one end the junction does not follow the germline gene, possibly because of a read error. The V gene is TRBV6-5, the J gene TRBJ1-1, with D maybe TRBD1 (6 bases). The CDR3 is made up of 14 amino acids. Germline CDR1 reads MNHEY; CDR2 reads SVGAGI. Here the CDR3 DNA reads TGTGCCAGCAGTTGGGGGGGGCTGAATACTGAAGCTTTCTTT. It yields the protein CASSWGGLNTEAFF.

The table lists this clone with a count of one. The rearrangement joins TRBV5-4 to TRBJ2-2; maybe TRBD1 (5 bases). The germline CDR1 and CDR2 sequences are SGHNT and YYREEE (reference sequence). V was clipped by 2 bases and J by 4 bases, with 9 bases between them. The CDR3 has 14 amino acids. The CDR3 region has the DNA TGTGCCAGCAGCTTCCAGGGTGGCACCGGGGAGCTGTTTTTT. As protein: CASSFQGGTGELFF.

The chain combines TRBV7-3 with TRBJ1-6, with unresolved D. V lost 1 base to trimming and J lost 8 bases, with 6 bases between them. The CDR3 runs 13 residues. Germline values: CDR1 SGHTA, CDR2 FQGTGA. CDR3 DNA: TGTGCCAGCAGCTTAAACAGTTATTCACCCCTCCACTTT. Translating gives CASSLNSYSPLHF.

The J gene is TRBJ1-1, the V gene TRBV4-1; D is perhaps TRBD1 (5 bases). V shed 1 base and J shed 0 bases, with 12 bases lying between them. This CDR3 is built from 16 residues. Per the germline V gene, CDR1 is MGHRA and CDR2 is YSYEKL. For the CDR3, the DNA is TGCGCCAGCAGCCAAGTTAAAGGGGCCCTGAACACTGAAGCTTTCTTT. This translates into CASSQVKGALNTEAFF.

The V and J genes are TRBV10-2 and TRBJ2-7, with 11 positions matching TRBD1. The CDR3 length is 14 residues. Per germline, CDR1 WSHSY and CDR2 SAAADI. With 11 bases clipped from V and 4 bases from J, the junction kept 10 bases outside the gene matches. The CDR3 loop reads CAVSAGQGAYEQYF. The CDR3 DNA reads TGCGCCGTCAGTGCAGGACAGGGGGCATACGAGCAGTACTTC.

This clone was detected only once. The J gene is TRBJ2-7, the V gene TRBV3-1 (or the pseudogene TRBV3-2); unclear D gene. The CDR3 is 14 amino acids. The V gene lost 4 bases and the J gene lost 7 bases, with 17 bases spanning the gap. Germline V lookup: CDR1 LGHDT, CDR2 YNNKEL (reference sequence). DNA of the CDR3: TGTGCCAGCAGCCCCGGGCCGGATTTGGGGGAGCAGTACTTC. Its protein is CASSPGPDLGEQYF.

The chain combines TRBV7-6 with TRBJ2-1, with 14 bases identical to TRBD2. The CDR3 consists of 14 residues. Per the germline V gene, CDR1 is SGHVS and CDR2 is FNYEAQ. The junction had 2 bases not matched to a gene; V was cut back by 8 bases and J by 5 bases. CDR3 region: CASGGLAGDNEQFF. In DNA, the CDR3 is TGTGCCAGCGGGGGACTAGCGGGAGACAATGAGCAGTTCTTC.

The chain recombines TRBV5-1 with TRBJ1-1; 7 bases match TRBD1. J lost 10 bases, V lost 0 bases, and 0 bases had no gene match. Germline assignment: CDR1 SGHRS and CDR2 YFSETQ. This CDR3 is built from 11 residues. Here the CDR3 reads CASSLAGGAFF. In DNA form, the CDR3 reads TGCGCCAGCAGCTTGGCAGGGGGAGCTTTCTTT.

The chain employs TRBV5-1 and TRBJ2-5, with D possibly being TRBD1 (6 bases). The CDR3 runs to 13 residues. Germline V gene sequence: CDR1 SGHRS, CDR2 YFSETQ. V shed 0 bases and J shed 3 bases, with 6 bases lying between them. CDR3 in amino acids: CASSLGDKETQYF. The CDR3 nucleotides read TGCGCCAGCAGCTTGGGGGACAAAGAGACCCAGTACTTC.

This sequence joins TRBV7-6 and TRBJ1-4, with D tentatively TRBD1 (5 bases). The CDR3 contains 15 residues. V was clipped by 5 bases and J by 8 bases, with 18 bases between them. Germline loops: CDR1 SGHVS, CDR2 FNYEAQ. The CDR3 spells CASSPPGTGGEKLFF. CDR3 nucleotides: TGTGCCAGCAGCCCCCCCGGGACCGGGGGAGAAAAACTGTTTTTT.

The chain has TRBV5-5 and TRBJ2-7, with D uncertain. The CDR3 sequence is 14 residues long. Germline loops: CDR1 SGHKS, CDR2 YYEKEE (reference sequence). V was trimmed by 0 bases and J by 4 bases, leaving 11 bases between them. The CDR3 here is CASSLVSAKYEQYF. CDR3 in DNA: TGTGCCAGCAGCTTGGTGTCAGCGAAATACGAGCAGTACTTC.

This clone was detected a few times. The chain combines TRBV10-1 with TRBJ2-7; D might be TRBD1 (6 bases). CDR3 length: 13 amino acids. Germline V gives CDR1 WNHNN, CDR2 SYGVQD (reference sequence). The ends were cut back, 4 bases at V and 0 bases at J, with 7 bases in the middle. CDR3 amino acids: CASSGDTSYEQYF. In nucleotides, the CDR3 is TGCGCCAGCAGTGGGGACACCTCCTACGAGCAGTACTTC.

The chain employs TRBV28 and TRBJ1-2, with D possibly being TRBD1 (5 bases). This CDR3 has 14 residues. The germline CDR1 and CDR2 sequences are MDHEN and SYDVKM. Trimming cost V 7 bases and J 5 bases, with 17 bases left between them. CDR3 DNA sequence: TGTGCCAGCACTACTCAGTGGGGGGAGTATGGCTACACCTTC. Encoded protein: CASTTQWGEYGYTF.

The CDR3 nucleotides are TGCGCCAGCAGCTCCATGCCCCTAGCGGGGGGGCAATACCTGAGCTCCTACAATGAGCAGTTCTTC. Its translation: CASSSMPLAGGQYLSSYNEQFF. V usage is TRBV4-1 and J usage is TRBJ2-1; the match to TRBD2 covers 12 bases. Germline V gene data show CDR1 as MGHRA and CDR2 as YSYEKL. V trimming: 5 bases; J trimming: 0 bases; junction bases outside the gene matches: 20. The CDR3 totals 22 residues.

This sequence joins TRBV3-1 (or the pseudogene TRBV3-2) and TRBJ2-1; 13 nucleotides line up with TRBD2. Germline trimming cut 5 bases from V and 12 bases from J; bases unmatched to any gene: 4. Per the germline V gene, CDR1 is LGHDT and CDR2 is YNNKEL (reference sequence). CDR3 size: 13 residues. CDR3: CASSSGTSGAQFF. CDR3 bases: TGTGCCAGCAGCTCCGGGACTAGCGGGGCGCAGTTCTTC.

The V gene is TRBV5-5, the J gene TRBJ2-5; D is possibly TRBD2 (5 bases). Trimming stripped 0 bases from V and 10 bases from J, with 10 bases between. Germline CDR1 reads SGHKS; CDR2 reads YYEKEE (reference sequence). The CDR3 has 12 residues. CDR3 residues: CASSLEIRGQYF. The CDR3 bases are TGTGCCAGCAGCTTGGAAATCCGGGGCCAGTACTTC.

Notes on this clone: The junction and the germline gene differ at one end; a read error may be behind it. This chain joins TRBV3-1 (or the pseudogene TRBV3-2) and TRBJ2-4, with a weak D call TRBD2 (5 bases). This CDR3 has 14 residues. In germline, CDR1 is LGHDT, CDR2 YNNKEL (reference sequence). The CDR3 region has the DNA TGTGCCAGCAGCCAAGTTGTGAGGGCCAGTGTTCAATACTTC. Its translation: CASSQVVRASVQYF.

V and J are TRBV20-1 and TRBJ2-5; unclear D gene. Trimming took off 3 bases at V and 3 bases at J, with 11 bases between the two ends. The CDR3 loop spans 13 amino acids. Per the germline V gene, CDR1 is DFQATT and CDR2 is SNEGSKA (reference sequence). The CDR3 DNA sequence: TGCAGTGCTAGTGGCGCCCGGAAAGAGACCCAGTACTTC. Its translation is CSASGARKETQYF.

This clone was counted a single time. This rearrangement joins TRBV7-9 to TRBJ1-6; the D gene is possibly TRBD1 (5 bases). Germline values: CDR1 SEHNR, CDR2 FQNEAQ (reference sequence). Between the trimmed V and J ends, which lost 3 bases and 5 bases, there was a span of 11 bases. The CDR3 totals 15 residues. The CDR3 bases are TGTGCCAGCAGCTTCGATTTGGGGGATAATTCACCCCTCCACTTT. It is translated as CASSFDLGDNSPLHF.

This chain connects TRBV28 to TRBJ2-7; weak D call: TRBD1 (6 bases). Germline CDR1 MDHEN, CDR2 SYDVKM. This CDR3 region has 11 residues. The CDR3 here is CASTGTYEQYF. CDR3 nucleotides: TGTGCTTCGACAGGAACCTACGAGCAGTACTTC.

The rearrangement links TRBV7-9 to TRBJ2-7, with 8 bases identical to TRBD1. The V and J ends lost 3 bases and 7 bases, in that order; junction bases with no gene match: 5. CDR3 length equals 13 residues. Germline loops: CDR1 SEHNR, CDR2 FQNEAQ (reference sequence). As DNA, the CDR3 is TGTGCCAGCAGCTTCCGGGACAGGCATGAGCAGTACTTC. Translation: CASSFRDRHEQYF.

The chain joins TRBV9 to TRBJ2-3, with TRBD1 as a possible D gene (6 bases). Germline loops: CDR1 SGDLS, CDR2 YYNGEE. Trimming stripped 2 bases from V and 1 base from J, with 8 bases between. This CDR3 comprises 14 residues. The CDR3, as DNA: TGTGCCAGCAGCGTCCGGACAGGCACAGATACGCAGTATTTT. Residues: CASSVRTGTDTQYF.

The chain carries TRBV6-2 or TRBV6-3 and TRBJ2-3; 8 positions match TRBD1. With V trimmed by 0 bases and J by 5 bases, 1 base remained unmatched. The CDR3 has 14 amino acids. The germline V gene encodes CDR1 MNHEY and CDR2 SVGEGT. This chain's CDR3 is CASSYSTGVDTQYF. The CDR3, as DNA: TGTGCCAGCAGTTACTCGACAGGGGTAGATACGCAGTATTTT.

The CDR3 loop is CASSYTGGWQPQHF. The CDR3 DNA reads as TGTGCCAGTAGCTATACAGGGGGCTGGCAGCCCCAGCATTTT. The chain couples TRBV19 to TRBJ1-5; TRBD1 matches at 9 bases. The germline gives CDR1 LNHDA, CDR2 SQIVND (reference sequence). The ends lost 6 bases at V and 7 bases at J; junction bases unmatched: 7. CDR3 length: 14 residues.

The rearrangement links TRBV15 to TRBJ1-5; 8 bases align to TRBD1. The CDR3 has 15 amino acids. Germline V gene lookup returns CDR1 LNHNV and CDR2 YYDKDF (reference sequence). Trimming took 1 base from V and 6 from J; bases not matched to a gene: 5. CDR3 amino acids: CATSRGAQGAQPQHF. The CDR3, as DNA: TGTGCCACCAGCAGAGGGGCGCAGGGGGCTCAGCCCCAGCATTTT.

The gene calls are TRBV5-4 and TRBJ2-5; maybe TRBD1 (5 bases). Trimming pared 4 bases from V and 0 bases from J, leaving 10 bases between. This CDR3 has 14 residues. The germline V gene has CDR1 SGHNT and CDR2 YYREEE (reference sequence). The CDR3 DNA reads TGTGCCAGCAGCGACAGACGGAACCAAGAGACCCAGTACTTC. This encodes CASSDRRNQETQYF.